What follows are 29 T cell receptor beta chains derived from one specimen sequenced in a study of T cells in Graves' hyperthyroidism and ophthalmopathy. From RNA transcripts, TCR beta CDR3 regions were amplified. First-round RT-PCR with HTBI primers amplified the TCR CDR3 region. TCRdb reanalysed the multiplex PCR reads using MiXCR and keeps one entry per CDR3 protein. The sample includes about 96,000 distinct CDR3 sequences, around 52% of them seen just once. Input material: blood. These receptors all come from a woman aged 40 to 50 with Graves' hyperthyroidism.

The gene calls are TRBV29-1 and TRBJ1-1, with TRBD1 matching 7 bases. V was pared by 6 bases and J by 3 bases, with 13 bases of the junction left unmatched. From germline, CDR1 is SQVTM and CDR2 ANQGSEA. The CDR3 contains 15 residues. This CDR3 is CSVGDSWGGYTEAFF. CDR3 DNA sequence: TGCAGCGTAGGGGACAGTTGGGGTGGCTACACTGAAGCTTTCTTT.

This clonotype was seen many times. CDR3 protein: CASSRLAGVVNEQYF. The CDR3 DNA reads TGTGCCAGCAGCCGACTAGCGGGAGTAGTGAACGAGCAGTACTTC. The chain joins TRBV6-5 to TRBJ2-7; TRBD2 matches at 12 bases. Trimming removed 6 bases from V and 5 bases from J; junction bases left unmatched: 8. Germline V gene sequence: CDR1 MNHEY, CDR2 SVGAGI. CDR3 length: 15 residues.

The rearrangement links TRBV7-8 to TRBJ2-5; D possibly corresponds to TRBD1 (7 bases). CDR3 length: 15 amino acids. Germline V gene lookup returns CDR1 SGHVS and CDR2 FQNEAQ. V lost 1 base to trimming and J lost 5 bases, with 14 bases between them. The CDR3 sequence: CASSLDGRGGETQYF. The CDR3 region has the DNA TGTGCCAGCAGCTTAGACGGGAGAGGGGGCGAGACCCAGTACTTC.

Comments on this clonotype: An end of the junction differs from the germline gene, which may be a read error. The V gene is TRBV30, the J gene TRBJ1-1; D unclear. The CDR3 spans 13 residues. Germline lookup yields CDR1 GTSNPN and CDR2 SVGIG (reference sequence). The CDR3 DNA reads as TGTGCCTGGGGTGTGACGGCTAACATTGAAGCTTACTTT. It specifies CAWGVTANIEAYF.

V gene TRBV15 combines with J gene TRBJ2-7; no reliable D call. Germline V lookup: CDR1 LNHNV, CDR2 YYDKDF (reference sequence). The CDR3 spans 12 residues. The CDR3 nucleotides read TGTGCGTCCGTCGCAACAAGGAACGAGCAGTACTTC. Its translation is CASVATRNEQYF.

This clonotype was observed many times. This rearrangement joins TRBV7-9 to TRBJ2-6; no definite D call. Germline V gene lookup returns CDR1 SEHNR and CDR2 FQNEAQ (reference sequence). The CDR3 totals 15 residues. Trimming cost V 6 bases and J 4 bases, with 13 bases left between them. CDR3 DNA sequence: TGTGCCAGCAGTTTGAGCAGCTTAGGGGCCAACGTCCTGACTTTC. Protein sequence: CASSLSSLGANVLTF.

On this clonotype: The CDR3 end shows no conserved phenylalanine or tryptophan, and so a read error is likely. The limits of the CDR3 on the DNA are not certain, so only TCRdb's listed CDR3 is given. V and J are TRBV5-4 and TRBJ2-5; the table's D call, TRBD2, was not checked against the DNA. The CDR3 sequence runs 15 residues, both termini included. Germline values: CDR1 SGHNT, CDR2 YYREEE (reference sequence). The CDR3: CASSICDLAGDRPST.

Notes on this clonotype: One junction end does not reproduce the germline sequence, and a read error may be involved. This chain links TRBV7-2 with TRBJ2-7; 10 bases are a match to TRBD2. CDR3 length equals 15 residues. Germline-derived CDR1 and CDR2 are SGHTA and FQGNSA. The CDR3 DNA reads as TGTGCCAGCAGCCCTAGCGGGAGTCTGAACTACGAGCGGTACTTC. Encoded protein: CASSPSGSLNYERYF. Looking up the rest from reference TRBV7-2 and TRBJ2-7 gives the full variable domain: GAGVSQSPSNKVTEKGKDVELRCDPISGHTALYWYRQSLGQGLEFLIYFQGNSAPDKSGLPSDRFSAERTGGSVSTLTIQRTQQEDSAVYLCASSPSGSLNYERYFGPGTRLTVT.

The CDR3 coding sequence is TGTGCCAGTAGACAGACCCAATCACCCCTCCACTTT. Translated, it gives CASRQTQSPLHF. The V and J genes are TRBV10-3 and TRBJ1-6, with D perhaps TRBD1 (5 bases). The germline V gene encodes CDR1 ENHRY and CDR2 SYGVKD. The CDR3 loop spans 12 amino acids. Trimming stripped 10 bases from V and 10 bases from J, with 14 bases between.

V is TRBV20-1 and J is TRBJ1-5; D remains unclear. Trimming removed 7 bases at V and 1 base at J, with 11 bases between. The length of the CDR3 is 13 residues. Germline V gene data show CDR1 as DFQATT and CDR2 as SNEGSKA (reference sequence). The CDR3 spells CSESALSNQPQHF. Written as DNA, the CDR3 is TGCAGTGAATCAGCGTTGAGCAATCAGCCCCAGCATTTT.

Comment on this clonotype: One end of the junction does not line up with germline, which may come from a read error. This rearrangement joins TRBV9 to TRBJ2-5; TRBD1 aligns across 7 bases. The CDR3 runs to 17 residues. Germline V gene lookup returns CDR1 SGDLS and CDR2 YYNGEE. Here the CDR3 reads CACSQRGLGTGQETQYF. The CDR3 nucleotides read TGTGCCTGCAGCCAAAGGGGGCTGGGGACCGGGCAAGAGACCCAGTACTTC.

This clonotype is medium-sized in the sample. The rearrangement joins TRBV7-9 to TRBJ1-5, with D unclear. The CDR3 has 14 residues. V was shortened by 5 bases and J by 4 bases, with 12 bases between the two germline ends. CDR1 and CDR2 from the germline V gene are SEHNR and FQNEAQ (reference sequence). CDR3 residues: CASSDGSGNQPQHF. The DNA for the CDR3 is TGTGCCAGCAGCGACGGGAGTGGGAATCAGCCCCAGCATTTT.

CDR3 nucleotide sequence: TGTGCCACCTCCCGGGACTCAAACTACGAGCATTTT. This sequence encodes CATSRDSNYEHF. V gene TRBV15 combines with J gene TRBJ1-5, with TRBD1 as a possible D gene (5 bases). CDR3 length equals 12 residues. Trimming took 8 bases from V and 14 from J, leaving 19 bases between them. The V gene's germline CDR1 is LNHNV and CDR2 YYDKDF (reference sequence).

In nucleotides, the CDR3 is TGTGCCAGCAGCTTCGACCGGACTTTC. Its translation: CASSFDRTF. The chain is built from TRBV7-9 and TRBJ2-6; no reliable D call. The length of the CDR3 is 9 residues. In germline, CDR1 is SEHNR, CDR2 FQNEAQ (reference sequence). The germline V and J ends were trimmed by 3 bases and 18 bases, with 6 bases remaining between them.

This clonotype was counted only a few times. The V gene is TRBV5-1, the J gene TRBJ1-5, with a possible D match to TRBD1 (5 bases). V gave up 4 bases and J gave up 7 bases, with 12 bases separating them. Germline CDR1 reads SGHRS; CDR2 reads YFSETQ. The CDR3 consists of 13 residues. The CDR3 here is CASSKLGGQPQHF. The CDR3 DNA sequence: TGCGCCAGCAGCAAACTGGGGGGACAGCCCCAGCATTTT.

This clonotype showed up many times. The V and J genes are TRBV5-1 and TRBJ1-1; D may be TRBD1 (5 bases). Trimming stripped 5 bases from V and 0 bases from J, with 8 bases between. This CDR3 has 13 residues. In germline, CDR1 is SGHRS, CDR2 YFSETQ. CDR3 DNA: TGCGCCAGCAGGGGGGAACTGAACACTGAAGCTTTCTTT. It specifies CASRGELNTEAFF.

This clonotype has only a few counts. This sequence joins TRBV7-9 and TRBJ1-2; 8 bases align to TRBD1. The CDR3 runs 13 residues. Germline V gene lookup returns CDR1 SEHNR and CDR2 FQNEAQ (reference sequence). Trimming removed 4 bases from V and 7 bases from J; junction bases left unmatched: 5. This chain's CDR3 is CASSYGQGSGYTF. CDR3 coding DNA: TGTGCCAGCAGCTATGGACAGGGATCTGGCTACACCTTC. Full variable domain (outside the CDR3, taken from reference TRBV7-9 and TRBJ1-2): DTGVSQNPRHKITKRGQNVTFRCDPISEHNRLYWYRQTLGQGPEFLTYFQNEAQLEKSRLLSDRFSAERPKGSFSTLEIQRTEQGDSAMYLCASSYGQGSGYTFGSGTRLTVV.

For this clonotype: At one boundary the junction diverges from the germline segment, which might be a read error. V is TRBV15 and J is TRBJ2-1, with no clear D. The tail of the sequence fits TRBJ2-7 better, so the J call may be wrong. The CDR3 is 14 amino acids. Looked up from germline, CDR1 is LNHNV and CDR2 is YYDKDF (reference sequence). CDR3 loop: CASSRGSASCEQYF. The CDR3 DNA sequence: TGTGCCTCCAGCAGAGGTTCGGCGTCTTGCGAGCAGTACTTC.

The genes are TRBV7-2 and TRBJ1-2, with 12 positions matching TRBD1. CDR3 size: 17 residues. Germline CDR1 reads SGHTA; CDR2 reads FQGNSA. J lost 5 bases, V lost 3 bases, and 10 bases had no gene match. In nucleotides, the CDR3 is TGTGCCAGCAGCTTCGTAGGGACAGGGGGCGCTTGGTATGGCTACACCTTC. This codes for CASSFVGTGGAWYGYTF.

This clonotype showed up many times. The chain combines TRBV12-3 or TRBV12-4 with TRBJ1-5, with TRBD1 matching over 8 bases. Losses at the gene ends were 4 bases for V and 7 bases for J; bases not matched to a gene: 15. The CDR3 spans 17 residues. The CDR3: CASSYRTGFLGWQPQHF. For the CDR3, the DNA is TGTGCCAGCAGTTACAGGACAGGGTTCCTTGGTTGGCAGCCCCAGCATTTT.

This clonotype was counted ten times or more. The chain employs TRBV29-1 and TRBJ2-7; D not certain. This CDR3 is 11 amino acids long. Germline V lookup: CDR1 SQVTM, CDR2 ANQGSEA. V was clipped by 4 bases and J by 2 bases, with 6 bases between them. This chain's CDR3 is CSVAGTYEQYF. The DNA for the CDR3 is TGCAGCGTTGCAGGCACCTACGAGCAGTACTTC.

This clonotype rates as medium-sized. V is TRBV28 and J is TRBJ1-2; the D gene is possibly TRBD1 (5 bases). This CDR3 is 11 amino acids long. Germline V gives CDR1 MDHEN, CDR2 SYDVKM. The V and J ends lost 6 bases and 5 bases respectively, with 7 bases between them. CDR3 amino acids: CASSPGYGYTF. CDR3 sequence (DNA): TGTGCCAGCAGCCCAGGGTATGGCTACACCTTC.

Turning to this clonotype: At one of its ends the junction is not consistent with the germline gene, which may arise from a read error. The chain couples TRBV5-1 to TRBJ1-2; possibly TRBD1 for D (5 bases). This CDR3 spans 10 amino acids. Germline CDR1 is SGHRS and CDR2 is YFSETQ. The DNA for the CDR3 is TGTGCCAGCAGTCGGGGGGACGTCACCTTC. It yields the protein CASSRGDVTF.

V and J are TRBV29-1 and TRBJ2-7; 10 nucleotides match TRBD2. Germline V lookup: CDR1 SQVTM, CDR2 ANQGSEA. J gave up 6 bases and V 5 bases, and 7 bases lay outside the gene matches. The CDR3 is 13 residues long. CDR3 DNA sequence: TGCAGCGTTACTAGCGGGGCGCCCGGCGAGCAGTACTTC. This translates into CSVTSGAPGEQYF.

This clonotype was detected a few times. This chain joins TRBV19 and TRBJ2-7, with 9 bases identical to TRBD1. Trimming cost V 7 bases and J 6 bases; bases outside gene matches: 7. Germline V CDR1 and CDR2: LNHDA, SQIVND (reference sequence). This CDR3 spans 13 amino acids. The CDR3 bases are TGTGCCAGTAAGAGGACAGGGGCACGCGAGCAGTACTTC. It codes for CASKRTGAREQYF.

This clonotype was recorded many times. The CDR3 nucleotides read TGCAGTGCTCTCGGGCCGACCCTAGACAATCAGCCCCAGCATTTT. Translated: CSALGPTLDNQPQHF. The chain employs TRBV20-1 and TRBJ1-5; D uncertain. Germline lookup yields CDR1 DFQATT and CDR2 SNEGSKA (reference sequence). The CDR3 length is 15 residues. V was trimmed by 5 bases and J by 3 bases, leaving 17 bases between them.

This clonotype was detected only a few times. The rearrangement joins TRBV9 to TRBJ2-7; 9 bases align to TRBD1. Germline lookup yields CDR1 SGDLS and CDR2 YYNGEE. V shed 4 bases and J 7 bases; nucleotides not matched to a gene: 12. The CDR3 extends over 15 amino acids. CDR3 DNA: TGTGCCAGCAGCCAAAGACAGGGGGGAGGGTGGGAGCAGTACTTC. It translates to CASSQRQGGGWEQYF. Looking up the rest from reference TRBV9 and TRBJ2-7 gives the full variable domain: DSGVTQTPKHLITATGQRVTLRCSPRSGDLSVYWYQQSLDQGLQFLIQYYNGEERAKGNILERFSAQQFPDLHSELNLSSLELGDSALYFCASSQRQGGGWEQYFGPGTRLTVT.

V gene TRBV7-9 combines with J gene TRBJ1-2, with 9 positions matching TRBD1. CDR1 SEHNR and CDR2 FQNEAQ come from the germline V gene (reference sequence). The CDR3 sequence is 15 residues long. With V trimmed by 1 base and J by 6 bases, 6 bases remained unmatched. CDR3 loop: CASSLGDRVADGYTF. The CDR3 DNA reads as TGTGCCAGCAGCTTAGGGGACAGGGTGGCTGATGGCTACACCTTC.

This chain joins TRBV5-6 and TRBJ2-7; no reliable D call. V was trimmed by 2 bases and J by 4 bases, leaving 13 bases between them. From germline, CDR1 is SGHDT and CDR2 YYEEEE. CDR3 length: 14 amino acids. The CDR3, as DNA: TGTGCCAGCAGCTTCCGGGTAAAGAGTTACGAGCAGTACTTC. This sequence encodes CASSFRVKSYEQYF.